The 20 T cell receptor beta chains listed next were all sequenced from one sample in a study of OX40 agonist ivuxolimab in advanced cancers. TCRdb's table, derived via immunoSEQ multiplex PCR, lists solely in-frame clones and lacks some. Among 50,000 to 70,000 clones listed, around 90% were seen once. Here the sequenced sample was CD4+ or CD8+ T cells sorted from blood, taken in a trial of the OX40 agonist ivuxolimab. Receptors originate from an adult with an advanced solid tumor such as melanoma, head and neck, liver or kidney cancer.

V usage is TRBV19 and J usage is TRBJ2-7; 7 bases match TRBD1. V lost 1 base and J lost 3; bases outside the gene matches: 3. This CDR3 contains 14 residues. Germline-derived CDR1 and CDR2 are LNHDA and SQIVND (reference sequence). The CDR3 coding sequence is TGTGCCAGTAGTATAGCACAGGGGAACTACGAGCAGTACTTC. This translates into CASSIAQGNYEQYF.

This sequence joins TRBV30 and TRBJ1-3; TRBD1 might be the D (6 bases). Germline V gene data show CDR1 as GTSNPN and CDR2 as SVGIG (reference sequence). The CDR3 extends over 17 amino acids. The V gene lost 4 bases and the J gene lost 0 bases, with 19 bases spanning the gap. CDR3 bases: TGTGCCTGGATCCCCATCGCCGGACAGATCTCTGGAAACACCATATATTTT. Translating gives CAWIPIAGQISGNTIYF.

The chain is built from TRBV27 and TRBJ1-2; D is possibly TRBD1 (5 bases). Germline-derived CDR1 and CDR2 are MNHEY and SMNVEV (reference sequence). The CDR3 runs to 16 residues. Trimming pared 3 bases from V and 2 bases from J, leaving 16 bases between. The CDR3 reads CASSFLGQGDNYGYTF. The DNA of the CDR3 is TGTGCCAGCAGTTTCTTGGGCCAGGGCGACAACTATGGCTACACCTTC.

The DNA of the CDR3 is TGTGCCAGCAGCCAGATCCCAACTGACACTGAAGCTTTCTTT. Protein: CASSQIPTDTEAFF. This chain connects TRBV4-2 to TRBJ1-1; no reliable D call. Trimming took 3 bases from V and 3 from J, leaving 11 bases between them. This CDR3 has 14 residues. Germline CDR1 reads LGHNA; CDR2 reads YNFKEQ.

V is TRBV19 and J is TRBJ1-2; the D gene is possibly TRBD1 (5 bases). Looked up from germline, CDR1 is LNHDA and CDR2 is SQIVND (reference sequence). The CDR3 spans 15 residues. Trimming cost V 4 bases and J 0 bases, with 12 bases left between them. The CDR3 loop reads CASSTSDRANYGYTF. DNA of the CDR3: TGTGCCAGTAGTACTTCTGACAGAGCTAACTATGGCTACACCTTC.

This rearrangement joins TRBV11-3 to TRBJ2-7; D may be TRBD1 or TRBD2 (5 bases each). Germline lookup yields CDR1 SGHNT and CDR2 YENEEA. Trimming removed 5 bases from V and 2 bases from J, with 13 bases in between. The CDR3 loop spans 14 amino acids. This CDR3 is CASSVRDAAYEQYF. The CDR3 bases are TGTGCCAGCAGCGTCCGGGACGCAGCCTACGAGCAGTACTTC.

As concerns this clone: The identical CDR3 is also encoded by other nucleotide sequences in the sample. The genes are TRBV19 and TRBJ1-1, with D uncertain. Looked up from germline, CDR1 is LNHDA and CDR2 is SQIVND (reference sequence). The CDR3 has 13 residues. Trimming shortened V by 5 bases and J by 0 bases, and 7 bases separated the two germline ends. In DNA, the CDR3 is TGTGCCAGTAGTTACACGGTGAACACTGAAGCTTTCTTT. The encoded protein is CASSYTVNTEAFF.

This chain joins TRBV5-4 and TRBJ2-7; maybe TRBD2 (5 bases). This CDR3 region has 15 residues. The germline V gene has CDR1 SGHNT and CDR2 YYREEE (reference sequence). Trimming cost V 4 bases and J 5 bases, with 19 bases left between them. CDR3 coding DNA: TGTGCCAGCAGCCCTCCCGGGCTAGCCGACCACGAGCAGTACTTC. This encodes CASSPPGLADHEQYF.

The chain is built from TRBV11-2 and TRBJ2-2; D is ambiguous. The CDR3 is made up of 14 amino acids. Deletions cut 2 bases from V and 0 bases from J, with 4 bases between. Per germline, CDR1 SGHAT and CDR2 FQNNGV. CDR3 protein: CASSLTANTGELFF. CDR3 sequence (DNA): TGTGCCAGCAGCTTAACGGCGAACACCGGGGAGCTGTTTTTT.

This chain joins TRBV13 and TRBJ2-2; 11 bases map to TRBD1. Germline values: CDR1 PRHDT, CDR2 FYEKMQ (reference sequence). Trimming removed 2 bases from V and 4 bases from J; junction bases left unmatched: 15. The CDR3 length is 20 residues. The CDR3 bases are TGTGCCAGCAGCTTATTACCGGGACAGGGGGAGTCGTCGGTCACCGGGGAGCTGTTTTTT. Translated: CASSLLPGQGESSVTGELFF.

The chain carries TRBV14 and TRBJ2-7; D is ambiguous. The germline CDR1 and CDR2 sequences are SGHDN and FVKESK. The CDR3 runs 12 residues. Trimming took off 4 bases at V and 4 bases at J, with 8 bases between the two ends. The CDR3 region is CASSPGPYEQYF. CDR3 bases: TGTGCCAGCAGCCCAGGCCCGTACGAGCAGTACTTC.

The V and J genes are TRBV7-9 and TRBJ1-2; D remains unclear. Trimming cost V 1 base and J 6 bases, with 12 bases left between them. This CDR3 contains 14 residues. Germline CDR1 is SEHNR and CDR2 is FQNEAQ (reference sequence). This CDR3 reads CASSLGESRNGYTF. The CDR3 DNA is TGTGCCAGCAGCTTAGGGGAATCCCGGAATGGCTACACCTTC.

This chain uses TRBV29-1 with TRBJ1-1; D call uncertain. Germline CDR1 and CDR2: SQVTM and ANQGSEA. The length of the CDR3 is 14 residues. V was shortened by 7 bases and J by 0 bases, with 15 bases between the two germline ends. The DNA of the CDR3 is TGCAGCGCCGACGGCGGCGACATGAACACTGAAGCTTTCTTT. Translating it yields CSADGGDMNTEAFF.

V and J are TRBV6-5 and TRBJ2-5; 9 bases are shared with TRBD1. After removal of 4 bases from V and 4 bases from J, the junction contained 1 base not matched to a gene. CDR3 length equals 13 residues. Germline CDR1 MNHEY, CDR2 SVGAGI. CDR3 DNA sequence: TGTGCCAGCAGTTTGGACAGGGGAGAGACCCAGTACTTC. This encodes CASSLDRGETQYF.

The chain joins TRBV27 to TRBJ1-5; 9 bases line up with TRBD1. The CDR3 is 15 amino acids. The ends lost 6 bases at V and 6 bases at J; junction bases unmatched: 9. Per germline, CDR1 MNHEY and CDR2 SMNVEV (reference sequence). The CDR3 nucleotides read TGTGCCAGCAGAGTACAGGGGGCGGGGGGTCAGCCCCAGCATTTT. Residues: CASRVQGAGGQPQHF.

The chain combines TRBV9 with TRBJ2-4; 10 bases match TRBD1. CDR1 is SGDLS and CDR2 is YYNGEE in the germline V gene. V lost 3 bases, J lost 2 bases, and 8 bases stayed unmatched. CDR3 length equals 17 residues. The CDR3 loop is CASSDNRDRGTKNIQYF. The CDR3 DNA sequence: TGTGCCAGCAGCGATAACCGGGACAGGGGAACCAAAAACATTCAGTACTTC.

The CDR3 coding sequence is TGCGCCAGCAGTCAGGGACAGGTGGGGTTTAGCAATCAGCCCCAGCATTTT. Protein: CASSQGQVGFSNQPQHF. The chain carries TRBV10-2 and TRBJ1-5; TRBD1 matches 8 bases. The CDR3 runs 17 residues. Germline loops: CDR1 WSHSY, CDR2 SAAADI. V shed 5 bases and J 0 bases; nucleotides not matched to a gene: 9.

This clone was seen once. The V call is TRBV15, the J call TRBJ1-3; no firm D call. With 2 bases removed from V and 1 base from J, the gap between germline ends came to 9 bases. CDR3 length: 15 amino acids. Germline V gene lookup returns CDR1 LNHNV and CDR2 YYDKDF (reference sequence). For the CDR3, the DNA is TGTGCCACCAGCAGAAGCTTAGGGTCTGGAAACACCATATATTTT. The encoded protein is CATSRSLGSGNTIYF. The variable domain in full, with the rest retrieved from reference TRBV15 and TRBJ1-3, is DAMVIQNPRYQVTQFGKPVTLSCSQTLNHNVMYWYQQKSSQAPKLLFHYYDKDFNNEADTPDNFQSRRPNTSFCFLDIRSPGLGDTAMYLCATSRSLGSGNTIYFGEGSWLTVV.

The CDR3 is CASSLRGPGNSPLHF. The CDR3 DNA reads as TGTGCCAGCAGTTTACGGGGGCCCGGTAATTCACCCCTCCACTTT. The chain combines TRBV28 with TRBJ1-6; D might be TRBD1 (6 bases). The V end lost 2 bases, the J end lost 6 bases, and 11 bases lay between the germline ends. The length of the CDR3 is 15 residues. The V gene's germline CDR1 is MDHEN and CDR2 SYDVKM.

This chain connects TRBV5-1 to TRBJ2-1; D is perhaps TRBD1 (5 bases). The length of the CDR3 is 9 residues. V lost 3 bases and J 15 bases, leaving 7 bases between the germline ends. The V gene's germline CDR1 is SGHRS and CDR2 YFSETQ. This CDR3 is CASSSQGFF. The CDR3 nucleotides read TGCGCCAGCAGCTCTCAGGGGTTCTTC.